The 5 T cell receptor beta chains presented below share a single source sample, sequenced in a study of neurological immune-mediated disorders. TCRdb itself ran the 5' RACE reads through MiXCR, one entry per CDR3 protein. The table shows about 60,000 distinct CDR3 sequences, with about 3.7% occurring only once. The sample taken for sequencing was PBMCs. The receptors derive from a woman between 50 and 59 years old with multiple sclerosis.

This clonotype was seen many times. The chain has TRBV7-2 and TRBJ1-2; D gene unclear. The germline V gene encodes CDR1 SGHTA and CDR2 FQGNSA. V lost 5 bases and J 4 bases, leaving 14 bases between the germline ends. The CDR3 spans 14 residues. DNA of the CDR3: TGTGCCAGCAGCCCGGAGTGGGCTGGCTATGGCTACACCTTC. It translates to CASSPEWAGYGYTF.

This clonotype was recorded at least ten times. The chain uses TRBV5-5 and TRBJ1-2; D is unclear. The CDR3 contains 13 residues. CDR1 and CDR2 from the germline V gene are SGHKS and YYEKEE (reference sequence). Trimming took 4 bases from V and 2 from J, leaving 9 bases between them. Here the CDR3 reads CASSRVENYGYTF. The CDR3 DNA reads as TGTGCCAGCAGCCGCGTTGAGAACTATGGCTACACCTTC.

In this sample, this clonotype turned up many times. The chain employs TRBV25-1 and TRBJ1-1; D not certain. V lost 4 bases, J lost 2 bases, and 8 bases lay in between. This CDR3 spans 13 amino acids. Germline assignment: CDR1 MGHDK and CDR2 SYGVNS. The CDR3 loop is CASSGRSNTEAFF. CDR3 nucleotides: TGTGCCAGCAGTGGCAGGAGCAACACTGAAGCTTTCTTT.

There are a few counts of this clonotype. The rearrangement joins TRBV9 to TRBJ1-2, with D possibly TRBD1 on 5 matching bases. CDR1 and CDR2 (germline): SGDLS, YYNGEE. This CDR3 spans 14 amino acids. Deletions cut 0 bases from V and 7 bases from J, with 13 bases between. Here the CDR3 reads CASSVVPGDGGYTF. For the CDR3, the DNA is TGTGCCAGCAGCGTAGTTCCGGGGGACGGTGGCTACACCTTC.

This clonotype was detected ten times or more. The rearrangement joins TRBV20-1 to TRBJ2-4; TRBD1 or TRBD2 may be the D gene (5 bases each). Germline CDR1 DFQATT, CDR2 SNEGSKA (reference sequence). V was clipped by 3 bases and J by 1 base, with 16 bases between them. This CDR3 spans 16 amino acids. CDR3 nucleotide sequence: TGCAGTGCTAGTGGGGCGGGTCTCGAGGCCAAAAACATTCAGTACTTC. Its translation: CSASGAGLEAKNIQYF.